The 26 T cell receptor beta chains listed next were all sequenced from one sample in a study of neurological immune-mediated disorders. From the 5' RACE reads, TCRdb called clonotypes with MiXCR, one entry per CDR3 protein. The table shows over 60,000 distinct CDR3 sequences, with approximately 5% occurring only once. Sequencing was performed on PBMCs. Every receptor here comes from a woman between 65 and 79 years old with multiple sclerosis.

This clonotype has ten or more counts. The chain uses TRBV20-1 and TRBJ1-1; possible D gene TRBD1, 6 bases. Deletions cut 1 base from V and 0 bases from J, with 12 bases between. This CDR3 contains 15 residues. Germline V CDR1 and CDR2: DFQATT, SNEGSKA (reference sequence). CDR3 protein: CSARAPGGVNTEAFF. CDR3 in DNA: TGCAGTGCTAGAGCCCCCGGGGGCGTGAACACTGAAGCTTTCTTT.

This clonotype has only a few counts. The rearrangement uses TRBV24-1 and TRBJ2-1; D gene unclear. The CDR3 consists of 13 residues. Germline V gene data show CDR1 as KGHDR and CDR2 as SFDVKD. V was clipped by 9 bases and J by 7 bases, with 15 bases between them. CDR3 in DNA: TGTGCCACCGCGGTCATAGGTGGGAATGAGCAGTTCTTC. Translated: CATAVIGGNEQFF.

This clonotype was detected many times. The chain joins TRBV20-1 to TRBJ2-1; the match to TRBD2 covers 13 bases. Germline CDR1 is DFQATT and CDR2 is SNEGSKA (reference sequence). Trimming took 6 bases from V and 1 from J; bases not matched to a gene: 9. The CDR3 has 17 amino acids. For the CDR3, the DNA is TGCAGTGCCCCCAGGACTAGCGGGAGCAAGTCCTACAATGAGCAGTTCTTC. As protein: CSAPRTSGSKSYNEQFF.

This clonotype was seen at least ten times. The chain uses TRBV6-2 or TRBV6-3 and TRBJ1-1, with D unclear. There are 13 residues in the CDR3. CDR1 and CDR2 (germline): MNHEY, SVGEGT. V lost 2 bases and J lost 6, with 10 bases in between. The chain's CDR3 is CASSYQPRAEAFF. CDR3 coding DNA: TGTGCCAGCAGTTACCAACCCCGGGCTGAAGCTTTCTTT.

This clonotype was seen at least ten times. The chain uses TRBV5-6 and TRBJ2-1; TRBD1 matches at 8 bases. This CDR3 contains 16 residues. With V trimmed by 4 bases and J by 2 bases, 8 bases remained unmatched. Per the germline V gene, CDR1 is SGHDT and CDR2 is YYEEEE. CDR3 protein: CASSRWDRIPYNEQFF. In nucleotides, the CDR3 is TGTGCCAGCAGCCGTTGGGACAGGATCCCCTACAATGAGCAGTTCTTC.

This clonotype came up many times. This chain joins TRBV7-6 and TRBJ2-1, with 10 bases fitting TRBD2. Per germline, CDR1 SGHVS and CDR2 FNYEAQ. This CDR3 is 15 amino acids long. Losses at the gene ends were 3 bases for V and 7 bases for J; bases not matched to a gene: 6. The chain's CDR3 is CASSFQAGGPNEQFF. CDR3 nucleotide sequence: TGTGCCAGCAGCTTCCAAGCGGGAGGGCCGAATGAGCAGTTCTTC.

This clonotype was detected many times. The chain joins TRBV7-2 to TRBJ2-7; D call uncertain. Germline loops: CDR1 SGHTA, CDR2 FQGNSA. V lost 5 bases and J lost 0, with 14 bases in between. The CDR3 has 15 residues. This chain's CDR3 is CASSAYSQYSYEQYF. CDR3 sequence (DNA): TGTGCCAGCAGCGCCTACAGCCAATACTCCTACGAGCAGTACTTC.

This clonotype was seen at least ten times. This chain links TRBV5-1 with TRBJ2-3; D tentatively fits TRBD1 or TRBD2 (5 bases each). This CDR3 has 13 amino acids. Germline lookup yields CDR1 SGHRS and CDR2 YFSETQ. V gave up 5 bases and J gave up 6 bases, with 13 bases separating them. CDR3 region: CASSSGTPDTQYF. DNA for the CDR3: TGCGCCAGCAGTTCGGGGACCCCGGATACGCAGTATTTT. Supplemented by reference TRBV5-1 and TRBJ2-3, the full variable domain reads KAGVTQTPRYLIKTRGQQVTLSCSPISGHRSVSWYQQTPGQGLQFLFEYFSETQRNKGNFPGRFSGRQFSNSRSEMNVSTLELGDSALYLCASSSGTPDTQYFGPGTRLTVL.

Ten or more counts support this clonotype. The V gene is TRBV20-1, the J gene TRBJ2-5; the D is unclear. V was pared by 7 bases and J by 2 bases, with 8 bases between. Germline values: CDR1 DFQATT, CDR2 SNEGSKA (reference sequence). The CDR3 consists of 11 residues. This CDR3 is CSGVEQETQYF. DNA of the CDR3: TGCAGTGGGGTAGAACAAGAGACCCAGTACTTC.

Ten or more counts support this clonotype. The rearrangement joins TRBV6-6 to TRBJ2-7; D tentatively reads TRBD1 or TRBD2 (6 bases each). With 4 bases removed from V and 3 bases from J, the gap between germline ends came to 16 bases. This CDR3 spans 15 amino acids. The germline V gene encodes CDR1 MNHNY and CDR2 SVGAGI (reference sequence). The CDR3 protein is CASSSPGAAIYEQYF. The CDR3 bases are TGTGCCAGCAGTTCCCCGGGGGCGGCAATCTACGAGCAGTACTTC.

This clonotype was seen at least ten times. This chain joins TRBV20-1 and TRBJ2-7; D might be TRBD2 (5 bases). Germline V CDR1 and CDR2: DFQATT, SNEGSKA (reference sequence). The CDR3 contains 14 residues. Deletions cut 4 bases from V and 4 bases from J, with 17 bases between. The CDR3 is CSATLEGPGYEQYF. In DNA form, the CDR3 reads TGCAGTGCTACTTTAGAAGGCCCGGGGTACGAGCAGTACTTC.

A few counts support this clonotype. V usage is TRBV7-2 and J usage is TRBJ2-1; 9 bases are shared with TRBD2. The trim removed 5 bases at V and 8 bases at J, leaving 7 bases unmatched. The CDR3 extends over 14 amino acids. The germline V gene encodes CDR1 SGHTA and CDR2 FQGNSA. CDR3 region: CASSKGLARDEQFF. The CDR3 DNA is TGTGCCAGCAGCAAGGGACTAGCTCGGGATGAGCAGTTCTTC.

This clonotype was recorded many times. The chain combines TRBV6-5 with TRBJ1-6; 9 nucleotides align to TRBD1. After removal of 4 bases from V and 14 bases from J, the junction contained 6 bases not matched to a gene. This CDR3 has 13 amino acids. Germline assignment: CDR1 MNHEY and CDR2 SVGAGI. Here the CDR3 reads CASSLDRGRTLHF. The CDR3 DNA reads as TGTGCCAGCAGTTTGGACAGGGGAAGGACCCTCCACTTT.

The rearrangement joins TRBV3-1 to TRBJ1-2, with D possibly TRBD1 on 5 matching bases. V lost 3 bases, J lost 2 bases, and 16 bases lay in between. Germline V gene data show CDR1 as LGHDT and CDR2 as YNNKEL (reference sequence). The CDR3 runs 16 residues. Here the CDR3 reads CASSQTTGTANYGYTF. The CDR3 coding sequence is TGTGCCAGCAGCCAGACCACCGGGACGGCCAACTATGGCTACACCTTC.

This clonotype was seen more than once but under ten times. The chain combines TRBV4-1 with TRBJ2-1; 10 bases line up with TRBD2. CDR3 size: 15 residues. Trimming removed 4 bases from V and 7 bases from J; junction bases left unmatched: 7. The germline gives CDR1 MGHRA, CDR2 YSYEKL. This chain's CDR3 is CASSPGLAERNEQFF. The CDR3 DNA follows: TGCGCCAGCAGCCCAGGACTAGCGGAGCGAAATGAGCAGTTCTTC.

This clonotype was seen ten or more times. The chain's CDR3 is CAISRASGDNEQFF. The CDR3 bases are TGTGCCATATCACGCGCTAGCGGGGACAATGAGCAGTTCTTC. The V call is TRBV6-1, the J call TRBJ2-1; 9 bases line up with TRBD2. The CDR3 is made up of 14 amino acids. CDR1 MNHNS and CDR2 SASEGT come from the germline V gene. V shed 10 bases, J shed 5 bases, and the junction held 9 bases outside the gene matches.

The J gene is TRBJ2-4, the V gene TRBV12-3 or TRBV12-4; no definite D call. This CDR3 has 14 amino acids. V lost 3 bases and J lost 2, with 8 bases in between. The chain's CDR3 is CASSLGYSKNIQYF. In nucleotides, the CDR3 is TGTGCCAGCAGTTTGGGGTACTCCAAAAACATTCAGTACTTC.

In this sample, this clonotype turned up many times. The chain has TRBV7-2 and TRBJ2-1; either TRBD1 or TRBD2 may fit D (6 bases each). This CDR3 is built from 20 residues. V shed 5 bases and J shed 9 bases, with 35 bases lying between them. In germline, CDR1 is SGHTA, CDR2 FQGNSA. The chain's CDR3 is CASSPGATSGRGIWESEQFF. The CDR3 region has the DNA TGTGCCAGCAGCCCAGGGGCTACTTCCGGGAGAGGGATATGGGAGAGTGAGCAGTTCTTC.

This clonotype came up many times. The chain has TRBV3-1 and TRBJ2-1; 11 bases fit TRBD2. CDR1 is LGHDT, CDR2 YNNKEL, per germline (reference sequence). The V and J ends lost 2 bases and 4 bases, in that order; junction bases with no gene match: 4. The CDR3 is 16 amino acids. CDR3 coding DNA: TGTGCCAGCAGCCAACCCCTAGCGGGAGGTTACAATGAGCAGTTCTTC. Its protein product is CASSQPLAGGYNEQFF.

The sample holds many counts of this clonotype. The chain carries TRBV2 and TRBJ1-1; 8 bases agree with TRBD1. The CDR3 is made up of 13 amino acids. V gave up 7 bases and J gave up 4 bases; unmatched junction bases: 5. CDR1 and CDR2 from the germline V gene are SNHLY and FYNNEI. The CDR3: CASKDREGTEAFF. CDR3 nucleotides: TGTGCCAGCAAGGACAGGGAAGGCACTGAAGCTTTCTTT.

There are many counts of this clonotype. The chain employs TRBV7-9 and TRBJ2-1; 7 bases fit TRBD1. In germline, CDR1 is SEHNR, CDR2 FQNEAQ (reference sequence). Losses at the gene ends were 6 bases for V and 8 bases for J; bases not matched to a gene: 4. This CDR3 contains 12 residues. The CDR3 nucleotides are TGTGCCAGCAGTCCACAGGGGTATGAGCAGTTCTTC. Amino acid sequence: CASSPQGYEQFF.

This clonotype has ten or more counts. The chain couples TRBV20-1 to TRBJ2-1; 10 bases map to TRBD2. The junction had 4 bases not matched to a gene; V was cut back by 3 bases and J by 5 bases. This CDR3 contains 14 residues. Germline loops: CDR1 DFQATT, CDR2 SNEGSKA (reference sequence). The CDR3 nucleotides are TGCAGTGCTAGGAGCGGGAGGGCCAACAATGAGCAGTTCTTC. Translated, it gives CSARSGRANNEQFF.

This clonotype was seen repeatedly, ten times or more. The chain joins TRBV7-2 to TRBJ2-4, with 10 bases fitting TRBD2. V dropped 1 base and J dropped 5; count of bases not matched to a gene: 5. Germline CDR1 SGHTA, CDR2 FQGNSA. The length of the CDR3 is 16 residues. The CDR3 coding sequence is TGTGCCAGCAGCTTAGGTCTAGCGGGAGTCCAAAACATTCAGTACTTC. Its translation: CASSLGLAGVQNIQYF.

This clonotype was counted many times. The germline gene is not matched at one end of the junction; a read error may be the cause. The DNA for the CDR3 is TGTGCCAGCAGCCTAGCTAGCGGGAAGTACAATGAGCAGTTCTTC. Translation gives CASSLASGKYNEQFF. This chain joins TRBV7-9 and TRBJ2-1, with 9 nucleotides matching TRBD2. The CDR3 runs 15 residues. Germline loops: CDR1 SEHNR, CDR2 FQNEAQ (reference sequence).

This clonotype was seen repeatedly, ten times or more. The CDR3 loop is CGSKNTDEQFF. Written as DNA, the CDR3 is TGCGGCAGCAAAAACACAGATGAGCAGTTCTTC. This chain uses TRBV20-1 with TRBJ2-1, with D unresolved. The CDR3 covers 11 residues. Germline CDR1 reads DFQATT; CDR2 reads SNEGSKA (reference sequence).

This clonotype was seen only a few times. CDR3 amino acids: CASSLPSGLTDTQYF. CDR3 nucleotides: TGTGCCAGCAGCTTACCAAGTGGACTCACAGATACGCAGTATTTT. V and J are TRBV7-2 and TRBJ2-3, with a tentative D call TRBD2 (5 bases). The germline CDR1 and CDR2 sequences are SGHTA and FQGNSA. Trimming left V 2 bases short and J 2 bases short, with 11 bases between. The CDR3 extends over 15 amino acids. The full variable domain, rest sourced from reference TRBV7-2 and TRBJ2-3, is GAGVSQSPSNKVTEKGKDVELRCDPISGHTALYWYRQSLGQGLEFLIYFQGNSAPDKSGLPSDRFSAERTGGSVSTLTIQRTQQEDSAVYLCASSLPSGLTDTQYFGPGTRLTVL.